The 13 T cell receptor beta chains given below trace back to one sample, sequenced in a study of vaccination and CD4 T cells after COVID-19. These receptors' targets are unknown. This sample's treatment: roughly 10-day PBMC culture with coronavirus spike peptide pools or control peptides (ViraFEST assay). Oncomine TCR Beta short-read sequencing was applied to DNA from cultured CD4+ T cells. One entry per CDR3 protein results from TCRdb running MiXCR on the PCR reads. This repertoire shows some 20,000 distinct CDR3 sequences, roughly 50% found once; its top ten account for 16%. The specimen was CD4+ T cells from blood, cultured in vitro. Every receptor here comes from a human donor who had recovered from COVID-19.

The V call is TRBV12-3 or TRBV12-4, the J call TRBJ2-7; no clear D gene. V was shortened by 3 bases and J by 5 bases, with 17 bases between the two germline ends. The CDR3 is made up of 15 amino acids. The CDR3 sequence: CASSLIPATSHEQYF. The CDR3 bases are TGTGCCAGCAGTTTGATCCCAGCGACGAGTCACGAGCAGTACTTC.

This clonotype has more than one count but fewer than ten. The chain recombines TRBV20-1 with TRBJ1-5, with no clear D. Trimming stripped 6 bases from V and 2 bases from J, with 14 bases between. Germline lookup yields CDR1 DFQATT and CDR2 SNEGSKA (reference sequence). CDR3 size: 14 residues. The CDR3 sequence is CSAVPPSGNQPQHF. The DNA of the CDR3 is TGCAGTGCAGTCCCCCCCAGTGGCAATCAGCCCCAGCATTTT.

J is TRBJ2-2 and V is TRBV11-2; 8 nucleotides align to TRBD1. Germline-derived CDR1 and CDR2 are SGHAT and FQNNGV. The V and J ends lost 5 bases and 7 bases, in that order; junction bases with no gene match: 9. The CDR3 totals 15 residues. CDR3 DNA sequence: TGTGCCAGCAGCCGCACAGGGGGAAGTATCGGGGAGCTGTTTTTT. Its protein is CASSRTGGSIGELFF.

This clonotype was found a few times. This chain uses TRBV27 with TRBJ2-1, with 7 bases fitting TRBD1. Germline assignment: CDR1 MNHEY and CDR2 SMNVEV (reference sequence). The CDR3 sequence is 13 residues long. J was trimmed by 6 bases and V by 5 bases; bases with no gene match: 4. CDR3 sequence (DNA): TGTGCCAGCAGTATAACAGGGGTCAATGAGCAGTTCTTC. This codes for CASSITGVNEQFF.

This clonotype was detected only a few times. The chain has TRBV2 and TRBJ2-2, with 13 bases fitting TRBD2. Germline V gene data show CDR1 as SNHLY and CDR2 as FYNNEI. CDR3 length: 15 amino acids. V dropped 6 bases and J dropped 5; count of bases not matched to a gene: 3. CDR3 amino acids: CASRGLAGETGELFF. The CDR3 DNA is TGTGCCAGCAGAGGACTAGCGGGAGAGACCGGGGAGCTGTTTTTT. The whole variable domain, filled in from reference TRBV2 and TRBJ2-2, reads EPEVTQTPSHQVTQMGQEVILRCVPISNHLYFYWYRQILGQKVEFLVSFYNNEISEKSEIFDDQFSVERPDGSNFTLKIRSTKLEDSAMYFCASRGLAGETGELFFGEGSRLTVL.

V usage is TRBV27 and J usage is TRBJ2-7, with 10 nucleotides matching TRBD1. The CDR3 contains 16 residues. Germline V CDR1 and CDR2: MNHEY, SMNVEV (reference sequence). Trimming at V came to 5 bases and at J to 5 bases, leaving 12 bases not matched to a gene. The CDR3: CASSPFIGTGEDEQYF. In nucleotides, the CDR3 is TGTGCCAGCAGTCCATTCATCGGGACAGGGGAGGACGAGCAGTACTTC.

V usage is TRBV12-3 or TRBV12-4 and J usage is TRBJ1-1; maybe TRBD1 (5 bases). This CDR3 region has 13 residues. Trimming took 1 base from V and 9 from J, leaving 12 bases between them. In DNA form, the CDR3 reads TGTGCCAGCAGTTTAGTAATGGGGCTTCAAGCTTTCTTT. The encoded protein is CASSLVMGLQAFF.

The CDR3 DNA follows: TGTGCCAGCAGTTCTTTACTCAGGGGGCGAACTGAAGCTTTCTTT. It specifies CASSSLLRGRTEAFF. This chain joins TRBV27 and TRBJ1-1; 8 bases line up with TRBD1. Germline CDR1 and CDR2: MNHEY and SMNVEV (reference sequence). The V segment lost 4 bases and the J segment 5 bases; nucleotides outside the gene matches: 9. CDR3 length: 15 residues.

The chain uses TRBV6-1 and TRBJ2-3; 10 positions agree with TRBD1. With 10 bases clipped from V and 2 bases from J, the junction kept 27 bases outside the gene matches. CDR3 length: 21 amino acids. Germline CDR1 and CDR2: MNHNS and SASEGT. The CDR3 bases are TGTGCCAACGACAGGGGGCTTTTACGGGGGCCTTTACGCGCCTACACAGATACGCAGTATTTT. Translated: CANDRGLLRGPLRAYTDTQYF.

The chain has TRBV7-2 and TRBJ1-6; TRBD1 agrees at 10 bases. The CDR3 runs to 17 residues. Trimming at V came to 2 bases and at J to 9 bases, leaving 10 bases not matched to a gene. The V gene's germline CDR1 is SGHTA and CDR2 FQGNSA. CDR3 residues: CASSLTGQGFLGSPLHF. The CDR3 bases are TGTGCCAGCAGCTTAACGGGACAGGGGTTTTTGGGTTCACCCCTCCACTTT.

This clonotype has just a few counts. The chain employs TRBV5-8 and TRBJ1-2, with D possibly matching TRBD1 (6 bases). The CDR3 runs to 13 residues. V was cut by 4 bases and J by 4 bases, with 11 bases left in between. CDR1 and CDR2 (germline): SGHTS, YDEGEE. The CDR3 DNA sequence: TGTGCCAGCAGCGCCGGGACAAGCTATGGCTACACCTTC. Protein product: CASSAGTSYGYTF.

V and J are TRBV28 and TRBJ1-5; 7 bases align to TRBD1. The CDR3 is made up of 13 amino acids. With 5 bases clipped from V and 6 bases from J, the junction kept 4 bases outside the gene matches. Germline CDR1 is MDHEN and CDR2 is SYDVKM. Written as DNA, the CDR3 is TGTGCCAGCAGTCAGGGGGTGGTTCAGCCCCAGCATTTT. Amino acid sequence: CASSQGVVQPQHF. The full variable domain, its missing parts supplied by reference TRBV28 and TRBJ1-5, is DVKVTQSSRYLVKRTGEKVFLECVQDMDHENMFWYRQDPGLGLRLIYFSYDVKMKEKGDIPEGYSVSREKKERFSLILESASTNQTSMYLCASSQGVVQPQHFGDGTRLSIL.

The chain links TRBV6-1 to TRBJ1-2; tentative D call: TRBD1 (5 bases). Germline loops: CDR1 MNHNS, CDR2 SASEGT. The V and J ends lost 10 bases and 2 bases respectively, with 11 bases between them. This CDR3 has 12 residues. The DNA of the CDR3 is TGTGCCATCCGGACATACAACTATGGCTACACCTTC. It is translated as CAIRTYNYGYTF.